Below, one T cell receptor (beta chain) is given with its context. The sample belongs to a study of cytomegalovirus exposure and HLA in healthy donors. With V trimmed by 2 bases and J by 4 bases, 4 bases remained unmatched. Germline V gene lookup returns CDR1 SGHDT and CDR2 YYEEEE. The CDR3 runs to 14 residues. PCR amplification relied on 60 Vbeta primers (plus 13 Jbeta primers). TCRdb's table, derived via immunoSEQ multiplex PCR, lists solely in-frame clones and lacks some. The repertoire holds 130,000 or so clones, with 82% as singletons. This receptor was taken from a woman aged 40 to 50 in good health and CMV-seronegative. The rearrangement uses TRBV5-6 and TRBJ2-7; TRBD1 agrees at 9 bases. Sequenced material: PBMCs. This CDR3 reads CASSLGTGWYEQYF. The CDR3 bases are TGTGCCAGCAGCTTAGGGACAGGGTGGTACGAGCAGTACTTC.